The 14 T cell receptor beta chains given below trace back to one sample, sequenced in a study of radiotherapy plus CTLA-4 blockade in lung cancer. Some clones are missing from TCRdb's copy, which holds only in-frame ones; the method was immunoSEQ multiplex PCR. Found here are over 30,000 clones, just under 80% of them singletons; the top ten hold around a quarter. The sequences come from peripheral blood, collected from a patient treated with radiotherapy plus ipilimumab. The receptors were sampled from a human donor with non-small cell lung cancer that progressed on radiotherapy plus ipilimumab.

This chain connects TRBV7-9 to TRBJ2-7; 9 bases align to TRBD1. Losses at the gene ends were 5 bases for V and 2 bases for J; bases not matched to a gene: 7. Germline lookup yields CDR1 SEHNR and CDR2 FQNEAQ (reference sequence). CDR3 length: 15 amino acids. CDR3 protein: CASSLSGTGTYEQYF. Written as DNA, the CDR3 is TGTGCCAGCAGCCTGTCCGGGACAGGGACCTACGAGCAGTACTTC.

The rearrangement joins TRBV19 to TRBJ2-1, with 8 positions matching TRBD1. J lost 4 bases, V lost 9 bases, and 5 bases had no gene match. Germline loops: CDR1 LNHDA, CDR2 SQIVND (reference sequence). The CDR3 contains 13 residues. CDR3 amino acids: CASRTGRYNEQFF. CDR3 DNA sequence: TGTGCCAGCCGGACAGGGAGATACAATGAGCAGTTCTTC.

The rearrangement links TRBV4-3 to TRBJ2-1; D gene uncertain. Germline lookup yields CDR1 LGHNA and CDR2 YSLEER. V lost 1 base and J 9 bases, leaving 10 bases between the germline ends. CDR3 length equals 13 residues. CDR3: CASSQATVGEQFF. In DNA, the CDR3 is TGCGCCAGCAGCCAAGCTACAGTTGGTGAGCAGTTCTTC.

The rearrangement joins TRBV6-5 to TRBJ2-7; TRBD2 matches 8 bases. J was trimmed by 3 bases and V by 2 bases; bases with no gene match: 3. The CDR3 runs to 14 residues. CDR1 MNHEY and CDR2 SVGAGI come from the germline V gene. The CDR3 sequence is CASSYRGGVYEQYF. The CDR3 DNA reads TGTGCCAGCAGTTACCGGGGGGGAGTCTACGAGCAGTACTTC.

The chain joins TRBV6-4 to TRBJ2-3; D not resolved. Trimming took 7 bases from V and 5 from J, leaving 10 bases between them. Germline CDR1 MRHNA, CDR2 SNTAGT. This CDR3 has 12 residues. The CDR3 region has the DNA TGTGCCAGCAAAGGAGTCGGAGATACGCAGTATTTT. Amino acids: CASKGVGDTQYF.

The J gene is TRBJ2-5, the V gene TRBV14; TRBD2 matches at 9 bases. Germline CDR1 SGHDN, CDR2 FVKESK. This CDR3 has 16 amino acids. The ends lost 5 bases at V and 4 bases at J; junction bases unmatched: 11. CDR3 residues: CASSEPWRGGRETQYF. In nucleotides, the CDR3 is TGTGCCAGCAGCGAACCCTGGCGGGGGGGCCGAGAGACCCAGTACTTC.

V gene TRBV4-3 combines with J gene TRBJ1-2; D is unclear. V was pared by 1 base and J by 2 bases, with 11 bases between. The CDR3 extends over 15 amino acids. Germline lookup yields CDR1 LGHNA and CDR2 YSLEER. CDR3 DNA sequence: TGCGCCAGCAGCCAAGTTGCAGGTTGGAACTATGGCTACACCTTC. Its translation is CASSQVAGWNYGYTF.

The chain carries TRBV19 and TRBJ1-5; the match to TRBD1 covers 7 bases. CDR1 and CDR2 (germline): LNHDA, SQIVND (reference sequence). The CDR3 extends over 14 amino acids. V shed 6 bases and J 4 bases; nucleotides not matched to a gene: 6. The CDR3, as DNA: TGTGCCAGTAGAGGGGGACAGTTTAATCAGCCCCAGCATTTT. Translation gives CASRGGQFNQPQHF.

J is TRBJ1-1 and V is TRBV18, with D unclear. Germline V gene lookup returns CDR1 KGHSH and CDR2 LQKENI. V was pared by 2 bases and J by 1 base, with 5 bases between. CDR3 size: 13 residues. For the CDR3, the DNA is TGTGCCAGCTCACCATCGGGGAACACTGAAGCTTTCTTT. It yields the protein CASSPSGNTEAFF. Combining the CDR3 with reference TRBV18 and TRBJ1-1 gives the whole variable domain NAGVMQNPRHLVRRRGQEARLRCSPMKGHSHVYWYRQLPEEGLKFMVYLQKENIIDESGMPKERFSAEFPKEGPSILRIQQVVRGDSAAYFCASSPSGNTEAFFGQGTRLTVV.

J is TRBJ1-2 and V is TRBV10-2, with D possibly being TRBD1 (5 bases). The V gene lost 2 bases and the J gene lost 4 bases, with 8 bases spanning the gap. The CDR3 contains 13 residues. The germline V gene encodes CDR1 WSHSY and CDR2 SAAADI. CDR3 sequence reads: CASSEVGPYGYTF. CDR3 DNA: TGCGCCAGCAGTGAGGTGGGGCCCTATGGCTACACCTTC.

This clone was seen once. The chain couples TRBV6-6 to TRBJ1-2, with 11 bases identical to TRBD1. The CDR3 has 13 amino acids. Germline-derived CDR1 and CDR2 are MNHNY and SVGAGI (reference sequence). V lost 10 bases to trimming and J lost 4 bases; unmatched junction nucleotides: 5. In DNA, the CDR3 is TGTGCCATCAGGACAGGGGGCGGCTATGGCTACACCTTC. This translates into CAIRTGGGYGYTF.

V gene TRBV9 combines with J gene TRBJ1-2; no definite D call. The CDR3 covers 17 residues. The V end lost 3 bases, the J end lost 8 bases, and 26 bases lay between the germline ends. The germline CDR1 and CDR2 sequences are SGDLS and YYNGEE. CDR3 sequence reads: CASSDPGSPLLLRGYTF. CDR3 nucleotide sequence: TGTGCCAGCAGCGACCCCGGTTCCCCCCTATTACTGCGAGGCTACACCTTC.

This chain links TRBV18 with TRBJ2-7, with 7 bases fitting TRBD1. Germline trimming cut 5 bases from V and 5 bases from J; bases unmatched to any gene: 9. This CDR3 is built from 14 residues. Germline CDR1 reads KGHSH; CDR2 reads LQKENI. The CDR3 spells CASSTLTGHHEQYF. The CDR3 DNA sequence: TGTGCCAGCTCAACACTGACAGGGCACCACGAGCAGTACTTC.

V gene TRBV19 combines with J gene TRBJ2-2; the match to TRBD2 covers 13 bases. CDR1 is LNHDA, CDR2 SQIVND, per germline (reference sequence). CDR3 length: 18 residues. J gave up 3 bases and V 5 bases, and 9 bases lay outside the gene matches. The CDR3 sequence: CASSPRTSGGADTGELFF. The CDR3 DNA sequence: TGTGCCAGTAGTCCACGAACTAGCGGGGGGGCCGACACCGGGGAGCTGTTTTTT. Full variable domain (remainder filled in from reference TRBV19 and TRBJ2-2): DGGITQSPKYLFRKEGQNVTLSCEQNLNHDAMYWYRQDPGQGLRLIYYSQIVNDFQKGDIAEGYSVSREKKESFPLTVTSAQKNPTAFYLCASSPRTSGGADTGELFFGEGSRLTVL.